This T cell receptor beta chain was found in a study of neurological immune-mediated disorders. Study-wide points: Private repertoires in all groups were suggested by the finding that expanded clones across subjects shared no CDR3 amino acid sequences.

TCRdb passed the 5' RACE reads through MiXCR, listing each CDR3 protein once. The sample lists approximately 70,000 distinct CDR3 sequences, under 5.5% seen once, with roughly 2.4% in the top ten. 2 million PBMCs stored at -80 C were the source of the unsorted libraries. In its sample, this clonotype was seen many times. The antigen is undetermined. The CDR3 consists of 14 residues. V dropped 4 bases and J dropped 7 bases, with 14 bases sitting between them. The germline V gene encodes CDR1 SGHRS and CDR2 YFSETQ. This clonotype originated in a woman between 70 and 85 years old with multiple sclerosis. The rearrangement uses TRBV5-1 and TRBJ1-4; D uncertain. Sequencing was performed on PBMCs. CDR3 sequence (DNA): TGCGCCAGCAGCCCTACACCGACGGGTGAAAAACTGTTTTTT. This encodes CASSPTPTGEKLFF.